These 17 T cell receptor beta chains originate from one sample sequenced in a study of T-cell reconstitution after alpha-beta-depleted transplantation in children. The library targeted TCRbeta and was prepared with unique molecular identifiers. Via MiXCR, TCRdb re-called the PCR reads, giving one row per CDR3 protein. Among fewer than 1 million distinct CDR3 sequences listed, about 15% were seen once. The input for sequencing was PBMCs, mostly from graft donor cells, taken 360 days after TCRalphabeta/CD19-depleted stem cell transplant. These receptors were collected from a male patient aged 10 to 17 who had a stem cell transplant for acute lymphoblastic leukemia, so the T cells may come from the graft donor.

The CDR3 region is CASSWALTGELFF. CDR3 nucleotide sequence: TGTGCCAGCAGTTGGGCTCTCACCGGGGAGCTGTTTTTT. J is TRBJ2-2 and V is TRBV27; D not certain. The germline V gene encodes CDR1 MNHEY and CDR2 SMNVEV (reference sequence). CDR3 length: 13 residues. The V and J ends lost 4 bases and 4 bases respectively, with 7 bases between them.

The rearrangement links TRBV4-1 to TRBJ2-6; D gene ambiguous. CDR1 is MGHRA, CDR2 YSYEKL, per germline. This CDR3 has 18 residues. The V end lost 1 base, the J end lost 3 bases, and 16 bases lay between the germline ends. The CDR3 spells CASSQGRSGVVGANVLTF. CDR3 in DNA: TGCGCCAGCAGCCAAGGACGAAGTGGGGTAGTTGGGGCCAACGTCCTGACTTTC.

The chain couples TRBV2 to TRBJ2-7, with a tentative D call TRBD1 (6 bases). The CDR3 has 15 amino acids. Looked up from germline, CDR1 is SNHLY and CDR2 is FYNNEI. V lost 4 bases and J lost 8, with 21 bases in between. CDR3 sequence (DNA): TGTGCCAGCAGTGGGGGGCCAGGGTCCTTCTTTAAGCAGTACTTC. Translation: CASSGGPGSFFKQYF.

This clonotype has just a few counts. The gene calls are TRBV5-1 and TRBJ2-5; D call uncertain. The length of the CDR3 is 16 residues. Looked up from germline, CDR1 is SGHRS and CDR2 is YFSETQ. Between the trimmed V and J ends, which lost 4 bases and 0 bases, there was a span of 16 bases. As DNA, the CDR3 is TGCGCCAGCAGCCCACGGGTCTCGCAATACCAAGAGACCCAGTACTTC. Protein: CASSPRVSQYQETQYF.

The chain carries TRBV25-1 and TRBJ2-7; 8 bases are a match to TRBD1. V dropped 6 bases and J dropped 3; count of bases not matched to a gene: 4. This CDR3 is built from 13 residues. Looked up from germline, CDR1 is MGHDK and CDR2 is SYGVNS. CDR3 DNA sequence: TGTGCCAGCAGCGGACAGGGTGGCTACGAGCAGTACTTC. Protein sequence: CASSGQGGYEQYF.

DNA for the CDR3: TGCAGCGTTGAAACTCGGCAGGGATTGGACTACGAGCAGTACTTC. Its protein is CSVETRQGLDYEQYF. The chain employs TRBV29-1 and TRBJ2-7; maybe TRBD1 (5 bases). Germline V gene lookup returns CDR1 SQVTM and CDR2 ANQGSEA. The CDR3 is 15 residues long. V was shortened by 2 bases and J by 3 bases, with 17 bases between the two germline ends.

The chain carries TRBV24-1 and TRBJ2-1; D is uncertain. V shed 3 bases and J shed 4 bases, with 9 bases lying between them. Germline CDR1 KGHDR, CDR2 SFDVKD. The CDR3 covers 14 residues. CDR3 protein: CATSDVATYNEQFF. The CDR3 coding sequence is TGTGCCACCAGTGATGTGGCTACTTACAATGAGCAGTTCTTC.

V and J are TRBV5-5 and TRBJ2-5, with TRBD2 matching 12 bases. The CDR3 extends over 16 amino acids. The germline CDR1 and CDR2 sequences are SGHKS and YYEKEE (reference sequence). The V and J ends lost 0 bases and 4 bases, in that order; junction bases with no gene match: 4. The CDR3 coding sequence is TGTGCCAGCAGCTTGGTGACTAGCGGGAGAAGAGAGACCCAGTACTTC. Residues: CASSLVTSGRRETQYF.

This chain links TRBV5-1 with TRBJ2-5; D is undetermined. Per the germline V gene, CDR1 is SGHRS and CDR2 is YFSETQ. V was shortened by 0 bases and J by 0 bases, with 18 bases between the two germline ends. The CDR3 is 18 residues long. The CDR3 spells CASSLVGPREEYQETQYF. The CDR3, as DNA: TGCGCCAGCAGCTTGGTGGGCCCTAGAGAGGAGTACCAAGAGACCCAGTACTTC.

The chain has TRBV4-1 and TRBJ1-1; no definite D call. The ends were cut back, 5 bases at V and 0 bases at J, with 19 bases in the middle. The CDR3 consists of 17 residues. Looked up from germline, CDR1 is MGHRA and CDR2 is YSYEKL. This CDR3 reads CASSKLFLDGLNTEAFF. CDR3 DNA: TGCGCCAGCAGCAAACTGTTTTTGGACGGTCTGAACACTGAAGCTTTCTTT.

This clonotype was seen only a few times. V gene TRBV6-5 combines with J gene TRBJ2-7; 8 bases map to TRBD2. The CDR3 totals 15 residues. The trim removed 3 bases at V and 2 bases at J, leaving 6 bases unmatched. Germline V CDR1 and CDR2: MNHEY, SVGAGI. The CDR3 bases are TGTGCCAGCAGTTATTCGGTAGCGGGGCCCTACGAGCAGTACTTC. Translation gives CASSYSVAGPYEQYF.

V and J are TRBV5-5 and TRBJ1-5, with D perhaps matching TRBD1 (6 bases). This CDR3 region has 14 residues. Germline V lookup: CDR1 SGHKS, CDR2 YYEKEE (reference sequence). V was shortened by 2 bases and J by 6 bases, with 12 bases between the two germline ends. CDR3 loop: CASSFLQGSQPQHF. The CDR3 DNA reads as TGTGCCAGCAGCTTTCTCCAGGGGAGTCAGCCCCAGCATTTT.

This clonotype is a singleton in its sample. The rearrangement joins TRBV2 to TRBJ2-5; D may be TRBD1 or TRBD2 (5 bases each). CDR3 length equals 14 residues. The V gene lost 7 bases and the J gene lost 0 bases, with 12 bases spanning the gap. Germline V gene sequence: CDR1 SNHLY, CDR2 FYNNEI. Here the CDR3 DNA reads TGTGCCAGCAAGGGGACGGTTTACCAAGAGACCCAGTACTTC. Translating it yields CASKGTVYQETQYF.

This clonotype occurred many times. This sequence joins TRBV20-1 and TRBJ2-1; TRBD1 is a possible D gene (6 bases). V was trimmed by 5 bases and J by 6 bases, leaving 17 bases between them. There are 14 residues in the CDR3. Looked up from germline, CDR1 is DFQATT and CDR2 is SNEGSKA (reference sequence). In nucleotides, the CDR3 is TGCAGTGCTCCTCGTCGGCTAGGGGGCAATGAGCAGTTCTTC. This encodes CSAPRRLGGNEQFF.

Only a few counts were recorded for this clonotype. This chain connects TRBV11-2 to TRBJ2-1; 7 bases are shared with TRBD1. CDR1 and CDR2 from the germline V gene are SGHAT and FQNNGV. The CDR3 loop spans 18 amino acids. The ends lost 1 base at V and 5 bases at J; junction bases unmatched: 14. For the CDR3, the DNA is TGTGCCAGCAGCTTAGGCCCGGGACAGACGCAGACTAACAATGAGCAGTTCTTC. Protein: CASSLGPGQTQTNNEQFF.

The chain links TRBV2 to TRBJ1-2; tentative D call: TRBD1 (6 bases). This CDR3 is 14 amino acids long. Germline V gene lookup returns CDR1 SNHLY and CDR2 FYNNEI. V lost 4 bases to trimming and J lost 8 bases, with 17 bases between them. The CDR3: CASSAPDSPRGYTF. The CDR3, as DNA: TGTGCCAGCAGTGCCCCGGACAGCCCCAGGGGCTACACCTTC.

The chain employs TRBV7-3 and TRBJ2-1; 8 positions agree with TRBD1. CDR1 and CDR2 (germline): SGHTA, FQGTGA. The ends lost 5 bases at V and 8 bases at J; junction bases unmatched: 5. The CDR3 runs 13 residues. In DNA, the CDR3 is TGTGCCAGCAGCCGGACAGGGACCCATGAGCAGTTCTTC. This sequence encodes CASSRTGTHEQFF.